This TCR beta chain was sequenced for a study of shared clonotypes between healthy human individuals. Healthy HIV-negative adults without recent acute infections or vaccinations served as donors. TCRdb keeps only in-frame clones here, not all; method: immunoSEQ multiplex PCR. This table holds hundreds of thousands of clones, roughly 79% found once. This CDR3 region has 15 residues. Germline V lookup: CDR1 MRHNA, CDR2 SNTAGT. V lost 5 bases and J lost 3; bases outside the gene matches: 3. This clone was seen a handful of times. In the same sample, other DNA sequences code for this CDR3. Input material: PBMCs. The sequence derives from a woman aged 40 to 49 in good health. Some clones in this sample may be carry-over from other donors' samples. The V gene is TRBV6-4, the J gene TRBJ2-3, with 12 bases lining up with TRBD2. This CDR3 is CASSPTSGSTDTQYF. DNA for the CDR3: TGTGCCAGCAGTCCGACTAGCGGGAGTACAGATACGCAGTATTTT.